The 27 T cell receptor beta chains presented below share a single source sample, sequenced in a study of shared clonotypes between healthy human individuals. Sequencing was performed with immunoSEQ multiplex PCR; in TCRdb, only in-frame clones are kept and a portion is missing. This table has about 490,000 clones, roughly 80% appearing once. Sequencing was done on a sample of PBMCs. Receptor source: a woman aged 40 to 50 in good health. Some clones in this sample may be carry-over from other donors' samples.

The genes are TRBV11-1 and TRBJ2-1; 16 bases map to TRBD2. Per germline, CDR1 SGHAT and CDR2 FQDESV (reference sequence). V lost 2 bases and J lost 10; bases outside the gene matches: 8. The CDR3 covers 17 residues. This CDR3 reads CASSLFGTSGRAAEQFF. The CDR3 DNA reads TGTGCCAGCAGCTTATTCGGGACTAGCGGGAGGGCCGCAGAGCAGTTCTTC.

Turning to this clone: A single base is all that separates this from a far larger clone, so a read error is likely. Different DNA sequences within this sample yield the same CDR3. The chain joins TRBV27 to TRBJ1-1, with D hard to call. CDR1 and CDR2 from the germline V gene are MNHEY and SMNVEV (reference sequence). The length of the CDR3 is 13 residues. Trimming took off 0 bases at V and 5 bases at J, with 7 bases between the two ends. CDR3 sequence (DNA): TGTGCCAGCAGTTTATCGAGGAATACTGAAGCTTTCTTT. Translation: CASSLSRNTEAFF.

This rearrangement joins TRBV19 to TRBJ1-4, with 8 positions matching TRBD1. Trimming removed 5 bases from V and 2 bases from J; junction bases left unmatched: 10. This CDR3 contains 17 residues. Germline CDR1 is LNHDA and CDR2 is SQIVND (reference sequence). In nucleotides, the CDR3 is TGTGCCAGTAGTGGCAGGGGGCGGAGTGAGACTAATGAAAAACTGTTTTTT. Protein: CASSGRGRSETNEKLFF.

The J gene is TRBJ1-2, the V gene TRBV5-1; D not resolved. Trimming took 0 bases from V and 6 from J, leaving 9 bases between them. The germline V gene has CDR1 SGHRS and CDR2 YFSETQ. CDR3 size: 13 residues. DNA for the CDR3: TGCGCCAGCAGCTTGGGAGGTGCCGATGGCTACACCTTC. Residues: CASSLGGADGYTF. Looking up the rest from reference TRBV5-1 and TRBJ1-2 gives the full variable domain: KAGVTQTPRYLIKTRGQQVTLSCSPISGHRSVSWYQQTPGQGLQFLFEYFSETQRNKGNFPGRFSGRQFSNSRSEMNVSTLELGDSALYLCASSLGGADGYTFGSGTRLTVV.

Ten or more counts support this clone. The chain uses TRBV19 and TRBJ2-6; D is uncertain. Germline values: CDR1 LNHDA, CDR2 SQIVND (reference sequence). The CDR3 length is 16 residues. V was trimmed by 5 bases and J by 0 bases, leaving 11 bases between them. CDR3 protein: CASSPDGASGANVLTF. The CDR3, as DNA: TGTGCCAGTAGTCCGGACGGTGCCTCTGGGGCCAACGTCCTGACTTTC.

Written as DNA, the CDR3 is TGCGCCAGCAGTAGTTACAATGAGCAGTTCTTC. Encoded protein: CASSSYNEQFF. The chain carries TRBV5-1 and TRBJ2-1; D is undetermined. Germline CDR1 and CDR2: SGHRS and YFSETQ. The CDR3 runs to 11 residues. V was trimmed by 5 bases and J by 4 bases, leaving 4 bases between them.

The V and J genes are TRBV12-5 and TRBJ2-5; possibly TRBD1 for D (7 bases). Looked up from germline, CDR1 is LGHNT and CDR2 is FRNRAP. Trimming stripped 5 bases from V and 1 base from J, with 17 bases between. The CDR3 is made up of 16 amino acids. CDR3 sequence reads: CASGHGTVGGQETQYF. The CDR3 nucleotides read TGTGCTAGTGGTCATGGGACAGTCGGGGGCCAAGAGACCCAGTACTTC.

On this clone itself: A single base is all that separates this from a far larger clone, so a read error is likely. The same CDR3 also results from other DNA sequences found in this sample. V gene TRBV29-1 combines with J gene TRBJ2-2; 10 bases fit TRBD2. CDR1 is SQVTM and CDR2 is ANQGSEA in the germline V gene. Trimming took 4 bases from V and 9 from J; bases not matched to a gene: 14. The CDR3 has 16 residues. CDR3 sequence reads: CSVGASGSLLSRELFF. CDR3 bases: TGCAGCGTTGGGGCTAGCGGGAGCCTCTTGTCCCGGGAGCTGTTTTTT.

The gene calls are TRBV4-1 and TRBJ2-7; 10 bases line up with TRBD2. The CDR3 covers 15 residues. Per the germline V gene, CDR1 is MGHRA and CDR2 is YSYEKL. The V segment lost 2 bases and the J segment 2 bases; nucleotides outside the gene matches: 3. CDR3 region: CASSQPGLATYEQYF. The DNA for the CDR3 is TGCGCCAGCAGCCAACCGGGACTAGCGACCTACGAGCAGTACTTC.

Only a few counts were recorded for this clone. The gene calls are TRBV18 and TRBJ2-7, with 7 nucleotides matching TRBD1. Germline lookup yields CDR1 KGHSH and CDR2 LQKENI. V lost 6 bases and J lost 2; bases outside the gene matches: 7. This CDR3 has 14 amino acids. CDR3 nucleotides: TGTGCCAGCTCGAGCTACAGGGGTCCCTACGAGCAGTACTTC. This translates into CASSSYRGPYEQYF.

Worth noting for this clone: This sequence is one base from a far larger clone and is likely a read error. The identical CDR3 is also encoded by other nucleotide sequences in the sample. The gene calls are TRBV27 and TRBJ2-7, with 9 bases lining up with TRBD2. The CDR3 extends over 15 amino acids. Trimming at V came to 7 bases and at J to 0 bases, leaving 7 bases not matched to a gene. Germline lookup yields CDR1 MNHEY and CDR2 SMNVEV (reference sequence). CDR3 amino acids: CASILGSGSSYEQYF. Here the CDR3 DNA reads TGTGCCAGCATACTGGGTAGCGGGAGCTCCTACGAGCAGTACTTC.

The gene calls are TRBV7-2 and TRBJ2-1; 14 positions match TRBD2. V dropped 2 bases and J dropped 7; count of bases not matched to a gene: 7. The V gene's germline CDR1 is SGHTA and CDR2 FQGNSA. This CDR3 region has 17 residues. Here the CDR3 reads CASSLKGLAGEINEQFF. CDR3 sequence (DNA): TGTGCCAGCAGCTTAAAGGGACTAGCGGGAGAAATTAATGAGCAGTTCTTC.

This rearrangement joins TRBV5-4 to TRBJ2-1; 9 positions match TRBD2. This CDR3 contains 15 residues. Per the germline V gene, CDR1 is SGHNT and CDR2 is YYREEE (reference sequence). J was trimmed by 3 bases and V by 5 bases; bases with no gene match: 6. CDR3 bases: TGTGCCAGCAGATCTCTAGCGGGAAACTACAATGAGCAGTTCTTC. This translates into CASRSLAGNYNEQFF.

The V call is TRBV11-3, the J call TRBJ2-7, with D perhaps being TRBD1 or TRBD2 (5 bases each). V lost 5 bases and J lost 0, with 8 bases in between. Germline V CDR1 and CDR2: SGHNT, YENEEA. This CDR3 has 13 residues. The DNA for the CDR3 is TGTGCCAGCAGCCCGGGGACCTCCTACGAGCAGTACTTC. Translation gives CASSPGTSYEQYF.

The chain has TRBV6-5 and TRBJ1-1; D is unresolved. V was cut by 6 bases and J by 0 bases, with 11 bases left in between. The CDR3 length is 14 residues. CDR1 MNHEY and CDR2 SVGAGI come from the germline V gene. CDR3 sequence (DNA): TGTGCCAGCAGCCCCGTCGGGATGAACACTGAAGCTTTCTTT. This codes for CASSPVGMNTEAFF.

This clone turned up a few times. The chain joins TRBV30 to TRBJ2-7, with 13 nucleotides matching TRBD2. V dropped 2 bases and J dropped 3; count of bases not matched to a gene: 7. Germline lookup yields CDR1 GTSNPN and CDR2 SVGIG (reference sequence). The CDR3 covers 16 residues. Written as DNA, the CDR3 is TGTGCCTGGAGTTCTCCGGGACTAGCGGGACGCTACGAGCAGTACTTC. Residues: CAWSSPGLAGRYEQYF. The whole variable domain, filled in from reference TRBV30 and TRBJ2-7, reads SQTIHQWPATLVQPVGSPLSLECTVEGTSNPNLYWYRQAAGRGLQLLFYSVGIGQISSEVPQNLSASRPQDRQFILSSKKLLLSDSGFYLCAWSSPGLAGRYEQYFGPGTRLTVT.

This clone was observed once. The V call is TRBV2, the J call TRBJ2-5; 7 positions match TRBD1. V trimming: 4 bases; J trimming: 4 bases; junction bases outside the gene matches: 3. The CDR3 runs to 13 residues. Germline-derived CDR1 and CDR2 are SNHLY and FYNNEI. Written as DNA, the CDR3 is TGTGCCAGCAGTGGGACAGGCGGAGAGACCCAGTACTTC. Residues: CASSGTGGETQYF.

As to this clone: With only one base between it and a far larger clone, this is likely a read error. This same CDR3 is encoded by further DNA sequences in the sample. The genes are TRBV29-1 and TRBJ2-2; 7 nucleotides agree with TRBD1. Germline CDR1 and CDR2: SQVTM and ANQGSEA. CDR3 size: 13 residues. V gave up 5 bases and J gave up 8 bases; unmatched junction bases: 8. The CDR3 sequence: CSVNRGGTGELFF. The CDR3, as DNA: TGCAGCGTTAACAGGGGCGGCACAGGGGAGCTGTTTTTT.

About this clone: One end of the junction does not line up with germline, which may come from a read error. The chain is built from TRBV7-7 and TRBJ2-1; D is undetermined. The CDR3 is 13 residues long. Germline V CDR1 and CDR2: SSHAT, FNYEAQ (reference sequence). The CDR3 spells CASSSEYYNEQFF. CDR3 in DNA: TGTGCTAGCAGCTCGGAGTACTACAATGAGCAGTTCTTC.

The chain employs TRBV6-1 and TRBJ2-5; 14 bases line up with TRBD2. Losses at the gene ends were 6 bases for V and 4 bases for J; bases not matched to a gene: 4. Germline CDR1 MNHNS, CDR2 SASEGT. The CDR3 is 15 residues long. CDR3 coding DNA: TGTGCCAGCAGCACCGGGACTAGCGGGAGAGAGACCCAGTACTTC. Protein sequence: CASSTGTSGRETQYF.

In its sample, this clone was seen a few times. The chain combines TRBV9 with TRBJ1-1, with D tentatively TRBD1 (5 bases). The CDR3 loop spans 13 amino acids. Germline V gene data show CDR1 as SGDLS and CDR2 as YYNGEE. The V end was cut by 5 bases, the J end by 0 bases, with 8 bases between. CDR3 bases: TGTGCCAGCAGTGGGACCGTGAACACTGAAGCTTTCTTT. Encoded protein: CASSGTVNTEAFF.

Only one count was recorded for this clone. The sample has other DNA sequences that encode this CDR3 too. The chain employs TRBV5-1 and TRBJ2-3; 14 nucleotides line up with TRBD2. V dropped 3 bases and J dropped 1; count of bases not matched to a gene: 1. Germline CDR1 SGHRS, CDR2 YFSETQ. This CDR3 contains 16 residues. CDR3 in amino acids: CASSSGLAGGTDTQYF. CDR3 sequence (DNA): TGCGCCAGCAGCTCGGGACTAGCGGGGGGCACAGATACGCAGTATTTT.

This clone was recorded only once. J is TRBJ2-5 and V is TRBV28, with a possible D match to TRBD1 (6 bases). The V end was cut by 3 bases, the J end by 5 bases, with 10 bases between. The CDR3 runs 13 residues. Germline V gene sequence: CDR1 MDHEN, CDR2 SYDVKM. CDR3 loop: CASSLGAVETQYF. CDR3 coding DNA: TGTGCCAGCAGTTTGGGGGCTGTGGAGACCCAGTACTTC. The variable domain in full, completed from reference TRBV28 and TRBJ2-5, reads DVKVTQSSRYLVKRTGEKVFLECVQDMDHENMFWYRQDPGLGLRLIYFSYDVKMKEKGDIPEGYSVSREKKERFSLILESASTNQTSMYLCASSLGAVETQYFGPGTRLLVL.

This chain joins TRBV11-2 and TRBJ2-1, with D unresolved. The CDR3 runs to 14 residues. V dropped 2 bases and J dropped 0 bases, with 5 bases sitting between them. The germline CDR1 and CDR2 sequences are SGHAT and FQNNGV. CDR3 sequence reads: CASSLQSSYNEQFF. The CDR3 nucleotides are TGTGCCAGCAGCTTACAGAGCTCCTACAATGAGCAGTTCTTC. The whole variable domain, remainder taken from reference TRBV11-2 and TRBJ2-1, is EAGVAQSPRYKIIEKRQSVAFWCNPISGHATLYWYQQILGQGPKLLIQFQNNGVVDDSQLPKDRFSAERLKGVDSTLKIQPAKLEDSAVYLCASSLQSSYNEQFFGPGTRLTVL.

The chain couples TRBV28 to TRBJ2-1; D may be TRBD2 (6 bases). The germline CDR1 and CDR2 sequences are MDHEN and SYDVKM. The CDR3 length is 15 residues. With 1 base removed from V and 8 bases from J, the gap between germline ends came to 15 bases. The CDR3 DNA reads as TGTGCCAGCAGTTTATCACTAGCCCGAGGTTATGAGCAGTTCTTC. It codes for CASSLSLARGYEQFF.

Of note for this clone: This sequence is one base from a far larger clone and is likely a read error. The chain links TRBV27 to TRBJ2-3; D gene uncertain. The CDR3 consists of 16 residues. Germline CDR1 is MNHEY and CDR2 is SMNVEV (reference sequence). The V gene lost 8 bases and the J gene lost 0 bases, with 18 bases spanning the gap. CDR3 DNA sequence: TGTGCCAGCCGCTTTTTGGTGCTAGGAAGCACAGATACGCAGTATTTT. This sequence encodes CASRFLVLGSTDTQYF.

The chain has TRBV5-1 and TRBJ2-6, with 7 bases aligning to TRBD1. The trim removed 5 bases at V and 0 bases at J, leaving 5 bases unmatched. Per the germline V gene, CDR1 is SGHRS and CDR2 is YFSETQ. This CDR3 is built from 16 residues. In nucleotides, the CDR3 is TGCGCCAGCAGTACCACAGGGGACTCTGGGGCCAACGTCCTGACTTTC. It encodes CASSTTGDSGANVLTF.